The 8 T cell receptor beta chains reported below all come from one sample, sequenced in a study of CD8 T cells in ankylosing spondylitis. TCRdb called the 5' RACE reads again in MiXCR, with one record for every CDR3 protein. Of about 230,000 distinct CDR3 sequences listed, approximately 7.6% are singletons. Sequencing was done on a sample of blood, either unsorted or a sorted T cell fraction (not recorded which). Source of these receptors: a female donor with ankylosing spondylitis or in good health (not recorded which).

This clonotype came up many times. V gene TRBV11-1 combines with J gene TRBJ1-2; unclear D gene. Trimming shortened V by 5 bases and J by 1 base, and 23 bases separated the two germline ends. CDR1 SGHAT and CDR2 FQDESV come from the germline V gene (reference sequence). The CDR3 loop spans 18 amino acids. The CDR3 sequence is CASSPTGNFLGGNYGYTF. The CDR3 nucleotides are TGTGCCAGCAGCCCCACGGGGAACTTTCTAGGTGGTAACTATGGCTACACCTTC.

The table lists this clonotype with many counts. This chain uses TRBV13 with TRBJ2-5; possible D gene TRBD2, 5 bases. The CDR3 is 16 amino acids. CDR1 and CDR2 from the germline V gene are PRHDT and FYEKMQ (reference sequence). Between the trimmed V and J ends, which lost 5 bases and 5 bases, there was a span of 21 bases. Here the CDR3 DNA reads TGTGCCAGCAGCCGCCTCGGGGTGAGGCGGGCGGAGACCCAGTACTTC. Residues: CASSRLGVRRAETQYF.

V gene TRBV7-9 combines with J gene TRBJ2-7; 7 bases agree with TRBD1. CDR1 and CDR2 from the germline V gene are SEHNR and FQNEAQ (reference sequence). V was pared by 1 base and J by 1 base, with 4 bases of the junction left unmatched. The CDR3 is made up of 15 amino acids. CDR3 amino acids: CASSLDWTGSYEQYF. The DNA for the CDR3 is TGTGCCAGCAGCTTAGATTGGACAGGATCCTACGAGCAGTACTTC.

This clonotype was found many times. This rearrangement joins TRBV6-5 to TRBJ2-1; D not resolved. The CDR3 loop spans 13 amino acids. The germline V and J ends were trimmed by 0 bases and 5 bases, with 5 bases remaining between them. Per germline, CDR1 MNHEY and CDR2 SVGAGI. This CDR3 is CASSYSPDNEQFF. For the CDR3, the DNA is TGTGCCAGCAGTTACTCCCCTGACAATGAGCAGTTCTTC.

The gene calls are TRBV7-9 and TRBJ2-3; D gene unclear. CDR1 and CDR2 from the germline V gene are SEHNR and FQNEAQ (reference sequence). Trimming pared 0 bases from V and 0 bases from J, leaving 4 bases between. The CDR3 is made up of 14 amino acids. In DNA form, the CDR3 reads TGTGCCAGCAGCTTAGCGGCTAGCACAGATACGCAGTATTTT. Translating gives CASSLAASTDTQYF.

This clonotype has a count of ten or more. The chain is built from TRBV20-1 and TRBJ2-1; 11 bases agree with TRBD2. CDR3 length equals 15 residues. Germline V gene sequence: CDR1 DFQATT, CDR2 SNEGSKA (reference sequence). Unmatched junction bases numbered 4, after V lost 0 bases and J lost 6 bases. This CDR3 is CSARDGTSGTNEQFF. Here the CDR3 DNA reads TGCAGTGCTAGAGATGGGACTAGCGGCACCAATGAGCAGTTCTTC.

V gene TRBV30 combines with J gene TRBJ2-2; D call uncertain. There are 12 residues in the CDR3. Trimming cost V 2 bases and J 7 bases, with 8 bases left between them. Germline V CDR1 and CDR2: GTSNPN, SVGIG (reference sequence). The CDR3 sequence: CAWSYTGGELFF. CDR3 bases: TGTGCCTGGAGTTACACGGGCGGGGAGCTGTTTTTT.

This clonotype was detected many times. The chain is built from TRBV7-9 and TRBJ2-5, with no clear D. With 0 bases removed from V and 2 bases from J, the gap between germline ends came to 7 bases. The germline gives CDR1 SEHNR, CDR2 FQNEAQ (reference sequence). The CDR3 is 14 residues long. This CDR3 reads CASSLAEPQETQYF. The CDR3 coding sequence is TGTGCCAGCAGCTTAGCGGAACCTCAAGAGACCCAGTACTTC.